The 7 T cell receptor beta chains below come from one sample, sequenced in a study of T cell responses to AZD1222 COVID-19 vaccine. The data were produced by immunoSEQ multiplex PCR, yet TCRdb's version contains in-frame clones alone and is incomplete. The table includes some 130,000 clones, more than 75% detected once. Sequences were derived from peripheral blood, sampled on day 0 of AZD1222 vaccination. Every receptor here comes from an adult in good health.

The rearrangement joins TRBV29-1 to TRBJ2-1; tentatively, D is TRBD2 (6 bases). The CDR3 totals 13 residues. Germline CDR1 SQVTM, CDR2 ANQGSEA. V dropped 7 bases and J dropped 0 bases, with 10 bases sitting between them. CDR3 protein: CSELASSYNEQFF. Here the CDR3 DNA reads TGCAGCGAACTAGCCAGCTCCTACAATGAGCAGTTCTTC.

V is TRBV7-9 and J is TRBJ1-1, with D perhaps matching TRBD1 (5 bases). Germline CDR1 and CDR2: SEHNR and FQNEAQ (reference sequence). V was clipped by 1 base and J by 4 bases, with 7 bases between them. This CDR3 spans 13 amino acids. In nucleotides, the CDR3 is TGTGCCAGCAGCTTAGGGGGCCCCACTGAAGCTTTCTTT. It translates to CASSLGGPTEAFF. Using reference TRBV7-9 and TRBJ1-1 for the parts outside the CDR3, the full variable domain is DTGVSQNPRHKITKRGQNVTFRCDPISEHNRLYWYRQTLGQGPEFLTYFQNEAQLEKSRLLSDRFSAERPKGSFSTLEIQRTEQGDSAMYLCASSLGGPTEAFFGQGTRLTVV.

V is TRBV5-6 and J is TRBJ1-2; 7 bases are a match to TRBD1. This CDR3 has 13 residues. Germline CDR1 SGHDT, CDR2 YYEEEE. Losses at the gene ends were 2 bases for V and 8 bases for J; bases not matched to a gene: 6. In DNA form, the CDR3 reads TGTGCCAGCAGCTTAACAGGGGCCGGCGGCTACACCTTC. This gives the protein CASSLTGAGGYTF.

The rearrangement links TRBV19 to TRBJ1-1; no reliable D call. The V gene lost 5 bases and the J gene lost 4 bases, with 8 bases spanning the gap. This CDR3 has 12 amino acids. Germline CDR1 LNHDA, CDR2 SQIVND (reference sequence). In DNA form, the CDR3 reads TGTGCCAGTAGTGTGGGGTTCACTGAAGCTTTCTTT. It encodes CASSVGFTEAFF.

The chain uses TRBV6-5 and TRBJ1-1, with D uncertain. The CDR3 covers 13 residues. Between the trimmed V and J ends, which lost 6 bases and 11 bases, there was a span of 19 bases. The germline V gene has CDR1 MNHEY and CDR2 SVGAGI. The CDR3 sequence is CASRLDGRDSAFF. The CDR3 DNA reads TGTGCCAGCAGACTCGACGGTCGAGACTCGGCTTTCTTT.

V gene TRBV7-9 combines with J gene TRBJ1-2; 8 nucleotides align to TRBD1. From germline, CDR1 is SEHNR and CDR2 FQNEAQ (reference sequence). V trimming: 3 bases; J trimming: 5 bases; junction bases outside the gene matches: 8. The CDR3 extends over 15 amino acids. This CDR3 is CASSLGQAPVYGYTF. CDR3 nucleotides: TGTGCCAGCAGCTTGGGACAGGCCCCCGTTTATGGCTACACCTTC.

The chain joins TRBV6-5 to TRBJ2-1; D perhaps matches TRBD2 (7 bases). CDR1 MNHEY and CDR2 SVGAGI come from the germline V gene. Trimming took 6 bases from V and 7 from J, leaving 16 bases between them. This CDR3 spans 14 amino acids. This CDR3 reads CASRTGGANNEQFF. DNA of the CDR3: TGTGCCAGCAGAACGGGGGGCGCGAATAATGAGCAGTTCTTC.